These 29 T cell receptor beta chains were sequenced from one sample in a study of PD-1 blockade in mismatch repair-deficient tumors (dated by TCRdb to the late 2010s). The method behind the library was the immunoSEQ multiplex PCR assay. TCRdb stores this immuneACCESS table with in-frame sequences only. Part of the clones is absent; in the studies checked, under half of the shortfall reflects unresolved V genes, and no reason is known for the rest. Within this sample are 90,000 to 130,000 clones, with more than 60% of them counted one time only. Of the sample, 4.7% falls within the top ten clones. Specimen: peripheral blood, collected 60 weeks after starting pembrolizumab. These receptors came from an adult with mismatch repair-deficient cancer.

J is TRBJ1-2 and V is TRBV2; TRBD1 matches 7 bases. CDR1 SNHLY and CDR2 FYNNEI come from the germline V gene. V shed 4 bases, J shed 8 bases, and the junction held 13 bases outside the gene matches. The CDR3 length is 15 residues. The CDR3 bases are TGTGCCAGCAGTGTAAGAATGTTGACAGGGAACGGCTACACCTTC. Translating gives CASSVRMLTGNGYTF.

The DNA for the CDR3 is TGTGCCAGCAGTGAATATAGCCAGGGAGCCTACGAGCAGTACTTC. It yields the protein CASSEYSQGAYEQYF. V gene TRBV2 combines with J gene TRBJ2-7, with D possibly being TRBD1 or TRBD2 (5 bases each). This CDR3 region has 15 residues. From germline, CDR1 is SNHLY and CDR2 FYNNEI. V was pared by 2 bases and J by 2 bases, with 13 bases between.

The J gene is TRBJ1-2, the V gene TRBV9; 10 nucleotides line up with TRBD1. Looked up from germline, CDR1 is SGDLS and CDR2 is YYNGEE. The CDR3 is 17 amino acids. Trimming at V came to 0 bases and at J to 6 bases, leaving 11 bases not matched to a gene. The CDR3 is CASSVEMEGDRGHGYTF. In nucleotides, the CDR3 is TGTGCCAGCAGCGTAGAAATGGAAGGGGACAGGGGTCATGGCTACACCTTC.

The V call is TRBV9, the J call TRBJ2-7; TRBD1 or TRBD2 may be the D gene (5 bases each). The CDR3 is 15 amino acids. Germline CDR1 is SGDLS and CDR2 is YYNGEE. Between the trimmed V and J ends, which lost 2 bases and 3 bases, there was a span of 15 bases. CDR3 in amino acids: CASSVAGTDLYEQYF. In DNA form, the CDR3 reads TGTGCCAGCAGCGTGGCAGGGACCGACCTCTACGAGCAGTACTTC.

This clone has at least ten counts. The J gene is TRBJ2-1, the V gene TRBV27, with D unresolved. Germline loops: CDR1 MNHEY, CDR2 SMNVEV (reference sequence). This CDR3 has 13 residues. V was cut by 0 bases and J by 2 bases, with 2 bases left in between. The CDR3 sequence: CASSLSAYNEQFF. The DNA for the CDR3 is TGTGCCAGCAGTTTATCGGCCTACAATGAGCAGTTCTTC.

The chain recombines TRBV18 with TRBJ1-1, with 7 bases that match TRBD1. CDR1 and CDR2 from the germline V gene are KGHSH and LQKENI. The trim removed 3 bases at V and 7 bases at J, leaving 5 bases unmatched. This CDR3 is 13 amino acids long. The CDR3, as DNA: TGTGCCAGCTCACCGGCGGGACAGCTTGAAGCTTTCTTT. It translates to CASSPAGQLEAFF.

In DNA, the CDR3 is TGTGCCAGCAGCCAAGTCGCCCCGAACACTGAAGCTTTCTTT. Protein sequence: CASSQVAPNTEAFF. The chain uses TRBV4-2 and TRBJ1-1, with D hard to call. The CDR3 totals 14 residues. Germline assignment: CDR1 LGHNA and CDR2 YNFKEQ. Trimming stripped 1 base from V and 1 base from J, with 7 bases between.

The CDR3: CASSLEGDEQYF. Here the CDR3 DNA reads TGTGCCAGCAGTTTAGAGGGGGACGAGCAGTACTTC. V and J are TRBV27 and TRBJ2-7; tentatively, D is TRBD1 (6 bases). Looked up from germline, CDR1 is MNHEY and CDR2 is SMNVEV (reference sequence). V was pared by 2 bases and J by 5 bases, with 7 bases between. CDR3 length equals 12 residues.

The V gene is TRBV19, the J gene TRBJ2-7; D possibly matches TRBD1 or TRBD2 (5 bases each). Per the germline V gene, CDR1 is LNHDA and CDR2 is SQIVND (reference sequence). The CDR3 spans 17 residues. V lost 0 bases and J lost 0, with 15 bases in between. CDR3 amino acids: CASSIDGRGESSYEQYF. Here the CDR3 DNA reads TGTGCCAGTAGTATAGATGGTAGAGGGGAAAGCTCCTACGAGCAGTACTTC.

This clone has at least ten counts. This chain joins TRBV30 and TRBJ1-2, with D unresolved. The germline CDR1 and CDR2 sequences are GTSNPN and SVGIG (reference sequence). This CDR3 comprises 14 residues. V was clipped by 1 base and J by 4 bases, with 13 bases between them. The DNA for the CDR3 is TGTGCCTGGAGTGAGGGTTTGGTTAGCTATGGCTACACCTTC. It yields the protein CAWSEGLVSYGYTF.

The rearrangement joins TRBV7-9 to TRBJ2-2, with TRBD1 matching 7 bases. This CDR3 comprises 14 residues. The germline CDR1 and CDR2 sequences are SEHNR and FQNEAQ (reference sequence). With V trimmed by 5 bases and J by 7 bases, 7 bases remained unmatched. CDR3 nucleotide sequence: TGTGCCAGCAGCCTAACAGGGGATGGCGGGGAGCTGTTTTTT. Translating gives CASSLTGDGGELFF.

The chain uses TRBV18 and TRBJ1-5; the match to TRBD1 covers 9 bases. Germline V gives CDR1 KGHSH, CDR2 LQKENI. CDR3 length: 15 amino acids. The V and J ends lost 6 bases and 4 bases, in that order; junction bases with no gene match: 7. The CDR3 loop is CASSEEQGANQPQHF. CDR3 DNA sequence: TGTGCCAGCTCCGAGGAACAGGGGGCTAATCAGCCCCAGCATTTT.

In its sample, this clone was seen many times. CDR3 loop: CASSADLTDTQYF. The DNA for the CDR3 is TGTGCCAGCAGCGCTGACCTCACAGATACGCAGTATTTT. This rearrangement joins TRBV13 to TRBJ2-3, with no clear D. The CDR3 totals 13 residues. The germline V and J ends were trimmed by 5 bases and 2 bases, with 8 bases remaining between them. Germline V gene lookup returns CDR1 PRHDT and CDR2 FYEKMQ (reference sequence).

The J gene is TRBJ1-5, the V gene TRBV19; D is ambiguous. V was trimmed by 2 bases and J by 0 bases, leaving 14 bases between them. Germline CDR1 LNHDA, CDR2 SQIVND (reference sequence). This CDR3 is 17 amino acids long. The CDR3: CASSISNSLYSNQPQHF. DNA of the CDR3: TGTGCCAGTAGTATAAGTAACAGCCTCTATAGCAATCAGCCCCAGCATTTT.

The rearrangement links TRBV4-1 to TRBJ1-2; 9 bases align to TRBD1. The ends lost 2 bases at V and 8 bases at J; junction bases unmatched: 6. The CDR3 totals 14 residues. Germline V gene data show CDR1 as MGHRA and CDR2 as YSYEKL. Written as DNA, the CDR3 is TGCGCCAGCAGCCAATTGACAGGGGGGTCAGGCTACACCTTC. It encodes CASSQLTGGSGYTF.

The genes are TRBV9 and TRBJ2-1, with 10 bases fitting TRBD2. Germline CDR1 is SGDLS and CDR2 is YYNGEE. Trimming cost V 4 bases and J 5 bases; bases outside gene matches: 9. The CDR3 sequence is 16 residues long. The CDR3 DNA sequence: TGTGCCAGCAGCACTTCTAGCGGGAGTGTCCACAATGAGCAGTTCTTC. Its translation is CASSTSSGSVHNEQFF.

This rearrangement joins TRBV27 to TRBJ2-1, with 10 nucleotides matching TRBD1. Germline V lookup: CDR1 MNHEY, CDR2 SMNVEV (reference sequence). Trimming at V came to 3 bases and at J to 6 bases, leaving 8 bases not matched to a gene. This CDR3 comprises 16 residues. The CDR3 sequence is CASSFTGTGVVNEQFF. The CDR3 nucleotides read TGTGCCAGCAGTTTTACCGGGACAGGGGTCGTCAATGAGCAGTTCTTC.

This sequence joins TRBV5-6 and TRBJ2-2; D call uncertain. The germline V and J ends were trimmed by 2 bases and 7 bases, with 18 bases remaining between them. Germline V gene lookup returns CDR1 SGHDT and CDR2 YYEEEE. This CDR3 has 16 residues. The DNA for the CDR3 is TGTGCCAGCAGCTTCGGTGCGGTCTCTTGGGGCGGGGAGCTGTTTTTT. Protein product: CASSFGAVSWGGELFF.

This rearrangement joins TRBV4-1 to TRBJ2-2; TRBD2 aligns across 8 bases. V trimming: 3 bases; J trimming: 6 bases; junction bases outside the gene matches: 9. From germline, CDR1 is MGHRA and CDR2 YSYEKL. The CDR3 has 16 amino acids. The CDR3 loop is CASSQEPGLGAGELFF. CDR3 DNA sequence: TGCGCCAGCAGCCAGGAACCGGGACTAGGTGCCGGGGAGCTGTTTTTT.

This clone was observed once. The J gene is TRBJ2-7, the V gene TRBV5-1, with 7 bases fitting TRBD1. The germline CDR1 and CDR2 sequences are SGHRS and YFSETQ. This CDR3 has 16 amino acids. J lost 2 bases, V lost 0 bases, and 8 bases had no gene match. CDR3 protein: CASSLGFGTAAYEQYF. CDR3 coding DNA: TGCGCCAGCAGCTTGGGATTTGGGACAGCCGCCTACGAGCAGTACTTC.

The V and J genes are TRBV7-9 and TRBJ1-5; D uncertain. Germline V CDR1 and CDR2: SEHNR, FQNEAQ (reference sequence). The ends were cut back, 3 bases at V and 4 bases at J, with 13 bases in the middle. The length of the CDR3 is 15 residues. CDR3 nucleotide sequence: TGTGCCAGCAGCTTTGGCTGGGCCCAAAATCAGCCCCAGCATTTT. Translating gives CASSFGWAQNQPQHF.

The genes are TRBV28 and TRBJ1-1, with a tentative D call TRBD1 (6 bases). Germline CDR1 is MDHEN and CDR2 is SYDVKM. V was cut by 4 bases and J by 4 bases, with 16 bases left in between. The CDR3 runs to 15 residues. DNA for the CDR3: TGTGCCAGCAGTTCTATACCGGGACAAGGCACTGAAGCTTTCTTT. Amino acid sequence: CASSSIPGQGTEAFF.

The chain couples TRBV30 to TRBJ1-1, with 9 nucleotides matching TRBD1. Trimming at V came to 4 bases and at J to 4 bases, leaving 10 bases not matched to a gene. The germline V gene has CDR1 GTSNPN and CDR2 SVGIG (reference sequence). This CDR3 contains 15 residues. The CDR3 protein is CAWKTGTGRGTEAFF. DNA for the CDR3: TGTGCCTGGAAAACCGGGACAGGGCGAGGCACTGAAGCTTTCTTT.

The V and J genes are TRBV28 and TRBJ2-5, with 10 bases aligning to TRBD2. V gave up 6 bases and J gave up 4 bases; unmatched junction bases: 5. CDR3 length: 14 amino acids. In germline, CDR1 is MDHEN, CDR2 SYDVKM. CDR3 loop: CASSPSGSRETQYF. The CDR3, as DNA: TGTGCCAGCAGCCCTAGCGGGAGTAGAGAGACCCAGTACTTC.

The V call is TRBV7-2, the J call TRBJ2-2, with unresolved D. The CDR3 has 13 amino acids. Germline CDR1 and CDR2: SGHTA and FQGNSA. The V gene lost 5 bases and the J gene lost 1 base, with 5 bases spanning the gap. This CDR3 reads CASSPRNTGELFF. CDR3 DNA: TGTGCCAGCAGCCCCCGGAACACCGGGGAGCTGTTTTTT. Based on the CDR3 plus reference TRBV7-2 and TRBJ2-2, the full variable domain is GAGVSQSPSNKVTEKGKDVELRCDPISGHTALYWYRQSLGQGLEFLIYFQGNSAPDKSGLPSDRFSAERTGGSVSTLTIQRTQQEDSAVYLCASSPRNTGELFFGEGSRLTVL.

This chain joins TRBV6-5 and TRBJ2-7; TRBD1 agrees at 8 bases. The CDR3 contains 13 residues. Germline V gives CDR1 MNHEY, CDR2 SVGAGI. V shed 5 bases and J 3 bases; nucleotides not matched to a gene: 3. For the CDR3, the DNA is TGTGCCAGCAGTAAGGGACAGGTCTACGAGCAGTACTTC. It is translated as CASSKGQVYEQYF.

This clone came up a few times. The J gene is TRBJ2-3, the V gene TRBV2; perhaps D is TRBD1 or TRBD2 (6 bases each). Germline CDR1 reads SNHLY; CDR2 reads FYNNEI. Trimming took off 4 bases at V and 5 bases at J, with 16 bases between the two ends. CDR3 length: 15 residues. CDR3 sequence reads: CASSVGGTLRDTQYF. CDR3 nucleotide sequence: TGTGCCAGCAGTGTTGGCGGGACATTGAGAGATACGCAGTATTTT.

The table lists this clone with a count of one. The chain joins TRBV2 to TRBJ2-7, with D perhaps given as TRBD1 or TRBD2 (5 bases each). V was pared by 1 base and J by 2 bases, with 12 bases between. Germline V gene lookup returns CDR1 SNHLY and CDR2 FYNNEI. This CDR3 is built from 15 residues. CDR3: CASSEVGDRPYEQYF. DNA of the CDR3: TGTGCCAGCAGTGAAGTGGGGGACCGACCCTACGAGCAGTACTTC.

The chain is built from TRBV19 and TRBJ2-5; D is ambiguous. This CDR3 has 14 amino acids. V gave up 3 bases and J gave up 0 bases, with 8 bases separating them. Per germline, CDR1 LNHDA and CDR2 SQIVND (reference sequence). The CDR3 here is CASSIWADQETQYF. In nucleotides, the CDR3 is TGTGCCAGTAGTATCTGGGCAGACCAAGAGACCCAGTACTTC.